The present entry profiles one TCR beta chain with its context. What it binds is unknown. The sample originates from a study of vaccination effects on CD4 cells after COVID-19. Study results and limitations: Infection- and vaccine-induced clones contracted markedly late after vaccination.

This CDR3 is 13 amino acids long. Trimming removed 7 bases at V and 6 bases at J, with 15 bases between. The V gene's germline CDR1 is SQVTM and CDR2 ANQGSEA. Repertoires were generated with immunoSEQ multiplex PCR, while TCRdb's copy carries only in-frame clones and drops some. Counted here are around 83,000 clones, roughly 74% occurring once; the ten biggest clones make up 1.5% to 2%. Antigen-specific CD4+ T cells expanded by the ViraFEST assay with viral peptide pools were then sequenced. With approximately 10 days of culture completed, CD4+ T cells were isolated. IL-2 medium supplanted half the medium on days 3 and 7.

This sequence originates from a human donor who received a COVID-19 vaccine. V usage is TRBV29-1 and J usage is TRBJ2-2; perhaps TRBD1 as D (5 bases). The source was CD4+ T cells from PBMCs cultured with HCoV-229E spike peptides, collected before COVID-19 vaccination. In DNA form, the CDR3 reads TGCAGCGCTTCCCGACAGAGAGCCGGGGAGCTGTTTTTT. Translated, it gives CSASRQRAGELFF.